A selection of T cell receptor beta chains follows, all from one sample in a study of PD-1 blockade in classical Hodgkin lymphoma. Sequencing was performed with immunoSEQ multiplex PCR; in TCRdb, only in-frame clones are kept and a portion is missing. Of a few thousand clones listed, 60% to 75% are singletons. The specimen was peripheral blood mononuclear cells (PBMCs), collected at baseline. The receptors originated from a human donor with classical Hodgkin lymphoma. CDR3s include the opening cysteine and the closing phenylalanine or tryptophan. Fields, in order: clone size, V gene, J gene, D gene, CDR3 protein, CDR3 DNA. A D gene is named only where the DNA matches it firmly. Some rows have no size entry. The others give once, few or many, or a class for an expanded clone.

NA,TRBV6-1,TRBJ1-5,NA,CASRPRTDSNQPQHF,TGTGCCAGCAGGCCCAGGACAGATTCTAATCAGCCCCAGCATTTT
NA,TRBV9,TRBJ2-7,TRBD1,CASSVGGQGTYEQYF,TGTGCCAGCAGCGTAGGGGGACAGGGAACCTACGAGCAGTACTTC
few,TRBV18,TRBJ2-2,TRBD1,CASSPGQDPTGELFF,TGTGCCAGCTCCCCAGGACAGGATCCCACCGGGGAGCTGTTTTTT
NA,TRBV2,TRBJ2-7,NA,CASKGGLYEQYF,TGTGCCAGCAAGGGCGGACTCTACGAGCAGTACTTC
NA,TRBV29-1,TRBJ2-1,TRBD2,CSVELSLAGAFNEQFF,TGCAGCGTTGAGCTAAGCCTAGCGGGAGCATTCAATGAGCAGTTCTTC
NA,TRBV28,TRBJ2-3,TRBD2,CASSGTSGRADTQYF,TGTGCCAGTTCCGGGACTAGCGGGAGGGCGGATACGCAGTATTTT
NA,TRBV21-1,TRBJ2-6,NA,CASSKGGSGANVLTF,TGTGCCAGCAGCAAAGGGGGCTCCGGGGCCAACGTCCTGACTTTC
NA,TRBV20-1,TRBJ1-1,NA,CSAERTAEAFF,TGCAGTGCTGAGAGGACAGCTGAAGCTTTCTTT
NA,TRBV15,TRBJ2-1,TRBD2,CATSAAGGNNEQFF,TGTGCCACCAGCGCCGCGGGGGGGAACAATGAGCAGTTCTTC
NA,TRBV7-2,TRBJ2-5,NA,CASSSRTEETQYF,TGTGCCAGCAGCTCCCGGACAGAGGAGACCCAGTACTTC
NA,TRBV5-1,TRBJ2-7,NA,CASSLEGVISYEQYF,TGCGCCAGCAGCTTGGAAGGGGTCATCTCCTACGAGCAGTACTTC
NA,TRBV7-9,TRBJ1-6,NA,CASSLRGNNSPLHF,TGTGCCAGCAGCTTAAGAGGGAACAATTCACCCCTCCACTTT
NA,TRBV19,TRBJ1-5,NA,CASRQGLGNQPQHF,TGTGCCAGTAGGCAGGGTTTAGGGAATCAGCCCCAGCATTTT
NA,TRBV5-6,TRBJ1-1,NA,CASSPKGAAGLNTEAFF,TGTGCCAGCAGCCCGAAAGGGGCCGCAGGGTTGAACACTGAAGCTTTCTTT
once,TRBV5-6,TRBJ1-2,NA,CASSLLGPSNYGYTF,TGTGCCAGCAGCTTGCTCGGGCCTTCTAACTATGGCTACACCTTC
NA,TRBV2,TRBJ1-3,TRBD1,CASVTQGAGPGNTIYF,TGTGCCAGCGTAACCCAGGGGGCTGGACCTGGAAACACCATATATTTT
few,TRBV18,TRBJ2-2,NA,CASSPRTGVETGELFF,TGTGCCAGCTCACCAAGGACGGGGGTGGAAACCGGGGAGCTGTTTTTT
NA,TRBV4-3,TRBJ2-1,NA,CASSQEGRAYNEQFF,TGCGCCAGCAGCCAAGAAGGGCGGGCTTACAATGAGCAGTTCTTC
NA,TRBV7-2,TRBJ2-3,TRBD2,CASSPGTRDPDTQYF,TGTGCCAGCAGCCCCGGGACTAGAGACCCAGATACGCAGTATTTT
NA,TRBV19,TRBJ2-1,TRBD2,CASSARTGLAAHNEQFF,TGTGCCAGTAGTGCCCGAACGGGACTAGCGGCCCACAATGAGCAGTTCTTC
medium-sized,TRBV19,TRBJ1-5,NA,CASSIFGEDQPQHF,TGTGCCAGTAGTATTTTTGGGGAGGATCAGCCCCAGCATTTT
NA,TRBV6-5,TRBJ2-3,NA,CASSYGRLGGTDTQYF,TGTGCCAGCAGTTACGGCCGATTGGGGGGCACAGATACGCAGTATTTT
few,TRBV9,TRBJ1-2,TRBD1,CASRDSNNYGYTF,TGTGCCAGTAGGGACAGCAATAACTATGGCTACACCTTC
NA,TRBV9,TRBJ2-1,NA,CASSGTDLNEQFF,TGTGCCAGCAGCGGGACAGACCTTAATGAGCAGTTCTTC
NA,TRBV5-5,TRBJ2-3,NA,CASSLGQNTQYF,TGTGCCAGCAGCTTGGGTCAAAATACGCAGTATTTT
NA,TRBV6-6,TRBJ1-6,NA,CASSTRGDLYNSPLHF,TGTGCCAGCAGTACCCGGGGCGATTTGTATAATTCACCCCTCCACTTT
few,TRBV5-1,TRBJ2-1,TRBD1,CASSFMTGENEQFF,TGCGCCAGCAGCTTTATGACAGGGGAGAATGAGCAGTTCTTC
few,TRBV29-1,TRBJ2-1,TRBD2,CSVEGLAGIIDEQFF,TGCAGCGTTGAGGGACTAGCGGGAATAATCGATGAGCAGTTCTTC
NA,TRBV21-1,TRBJ2-7,NA,CASTASGGFYEQYF,TGTGCCAGCACCGCTAGCGGAGGTTTCTACGAGCAGTACTTC
NA,TRBV2,TRBJ1-1,NA,CASGQKGTEAFF,TGTGCCAGCGGACAAAAAGGAACTGAAGCTTTCTTT
NA,TRBV27,TRBJ2-3,TRBD2,CASSWSSGSMEQYF,TGTGCCAGCAGTTGGAGTAGCGGGAGTATGGAGCAGTATTTT
NA,TRBV19,TRBJ2-4,NA,CALQGGLAKNIQYF,TGTGCCTTGCAGGGCGGGCTAGCCAAAAACATTCAGTACTTC
NA,TRBV9,TRBJ2-1,TRBD2,CASSGEGRRYNEQFF,TGTGCCAGCAGCGGGGAGGGAAGGCGCTACAATGAGCAGTTCTTC